This T cell receptor beta chain is drawn from a study of T cells in women clearing cervical HPV infection. Study overall: Cases were women with histologically confirmed HPV16-related CIN3 or worse, including a couple of invasive cancers.

Cervical HPV DNA detected by MY09/MY11 PCR, typed by dot-blot. For this clone: What it recognizes is unknown. The DNA ends 3 residues before the CDR3 does, and the rest of the CDR3 is filled in from the germline J gene.

Sequencing used immunoSEQ multiplex PCR; TCRdb keeps in-frame clones, though not all of them. In all, the sample yields 30,000 to 40,000 clones. Study-wide results and caveats: Richness differences could reflect unmeasured T-cell content per sample. Cases carried less TRBV6-7 than controls: about 0.1% versus 0.15%.

The CDR3 totals 12 residues. Germline V gene data show CDR1 as SGHVS and CDR2 as FNYEAQ. The source of this sequence is a woman between 18 and 70 years old with a cervical HPV16 infection that either progressed to CIN3+ or cleared (not recorded which). The specimen sequenced was blood buffy coat. V usage is TRBV7-6 and J usage is TRBJ1-2; tentatively, D is TRBD1 (6 bases). This chain's CDR3 is CASAKDSEPYTF. CDR3 DNA, as far as it was read: TGTGCCAGCGCCAAGGACAGTGAGCCC. Full variable domain (rest looked up from reference TRBV7-6 and TRBJ1-2): GAGVSQSPRYKVTKRGQDVALRCDPISGHVSLYWYRQALGQGPEFLTYFNYEAQQDKSGLPNDRFSAERPEGSISTLTIQRTEQRDSAMYRCASAKDSEPYTFGSGTRLTVV.